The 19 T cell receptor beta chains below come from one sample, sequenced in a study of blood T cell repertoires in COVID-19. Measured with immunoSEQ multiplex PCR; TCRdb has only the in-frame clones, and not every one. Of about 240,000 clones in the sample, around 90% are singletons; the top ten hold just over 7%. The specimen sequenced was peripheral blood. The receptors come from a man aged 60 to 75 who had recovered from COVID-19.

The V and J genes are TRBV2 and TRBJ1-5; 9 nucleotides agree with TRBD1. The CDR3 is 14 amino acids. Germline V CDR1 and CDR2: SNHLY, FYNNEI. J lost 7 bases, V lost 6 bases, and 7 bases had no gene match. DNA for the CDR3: TGTGCCAGCAGCGCCGACAGGGGGAAGCAGCCCCAGCATTTT. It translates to CASSADRGKQPQHF. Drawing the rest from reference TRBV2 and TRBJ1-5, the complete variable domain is EPEVTQTPSHQVTQMGQEVILRCVPISNHLYFYWYRQILGQKVEFLVSFYNNEISEKSEIFDDQFSVERPDGSNFTLKIRSTKLEDSAMYFCASSADRGKQPQHFGDGTRLSIL.

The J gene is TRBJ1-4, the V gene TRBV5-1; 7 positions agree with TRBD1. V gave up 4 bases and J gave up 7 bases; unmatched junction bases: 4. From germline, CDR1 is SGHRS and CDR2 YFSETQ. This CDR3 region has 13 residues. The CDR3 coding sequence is TGCGCCAGCAGCAGACAGGGTGGTGAAAAACTGTTTTTT. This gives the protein CASSRQGGEKLFF.

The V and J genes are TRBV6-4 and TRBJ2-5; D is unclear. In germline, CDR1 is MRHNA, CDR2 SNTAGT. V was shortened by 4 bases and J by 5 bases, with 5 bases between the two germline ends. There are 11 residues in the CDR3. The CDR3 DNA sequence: TGTGCCAGCAGTGCGGGTGAGACCCAGTACTTC. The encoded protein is CASSAGETQYF.

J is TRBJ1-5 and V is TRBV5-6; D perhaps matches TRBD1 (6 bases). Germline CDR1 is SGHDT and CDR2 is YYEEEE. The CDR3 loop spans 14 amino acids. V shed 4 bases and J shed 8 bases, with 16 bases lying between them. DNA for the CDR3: TGTGCCAGCAGCCTATTTAGGGGGAAGAAGCCCCAGCATTTT. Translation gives CASSLFRGKKPQHF.

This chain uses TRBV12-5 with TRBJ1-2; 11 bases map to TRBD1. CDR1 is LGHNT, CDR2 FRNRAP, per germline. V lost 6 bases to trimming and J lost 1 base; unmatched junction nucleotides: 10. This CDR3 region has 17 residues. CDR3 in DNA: TGTGCTAGTGGCTACGGACAGGGGGCTTCGGATAACTATGGCTACACCTTC. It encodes CASGYGQGASDNYGYTF.

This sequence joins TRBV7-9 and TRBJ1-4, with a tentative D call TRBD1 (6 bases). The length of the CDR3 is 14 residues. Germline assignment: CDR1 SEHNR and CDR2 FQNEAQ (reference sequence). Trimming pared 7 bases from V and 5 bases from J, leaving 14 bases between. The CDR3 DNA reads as TGTGCCAGCACCCAGGACAGAGGGAATGAAAAACTGTTTTTT. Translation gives CASTQDRGNEKLFF. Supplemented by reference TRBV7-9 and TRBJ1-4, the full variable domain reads DTGVSQNPRHKITKRGQNVTFRCDPISEHNRLYWYRQTLGQGPEFLTYFQNEAQLEKSRLLSDRFSAERPKGSFSTLEIQRTEQGDSAMYLCASTQDRGNEKLFFGSGTQLSVL.

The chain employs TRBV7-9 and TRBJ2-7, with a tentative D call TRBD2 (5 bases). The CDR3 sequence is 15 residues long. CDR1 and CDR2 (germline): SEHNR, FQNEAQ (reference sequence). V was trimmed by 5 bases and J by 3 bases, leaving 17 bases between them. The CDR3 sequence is CASSPTRSRDYEQYF. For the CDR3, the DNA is TGTGCCAGCAGCCCGACCAGAAGCCGGGACTACGAGCAGTACTTC.

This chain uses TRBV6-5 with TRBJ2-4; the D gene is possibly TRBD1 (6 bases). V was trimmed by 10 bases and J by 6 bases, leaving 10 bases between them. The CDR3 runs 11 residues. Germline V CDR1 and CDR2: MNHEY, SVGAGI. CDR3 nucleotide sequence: TGTGCCAATCAGGACAGAAACATTCAGTACTTC. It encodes CANQDRNIQYF.

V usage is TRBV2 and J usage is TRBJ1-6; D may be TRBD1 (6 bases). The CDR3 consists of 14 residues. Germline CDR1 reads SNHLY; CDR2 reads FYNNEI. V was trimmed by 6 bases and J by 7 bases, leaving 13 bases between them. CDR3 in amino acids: CASREDGTNSPLHF. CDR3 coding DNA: TGTGCCAGCAGAGAGGACGGGACAAATTCACCCCTCCACTTT.

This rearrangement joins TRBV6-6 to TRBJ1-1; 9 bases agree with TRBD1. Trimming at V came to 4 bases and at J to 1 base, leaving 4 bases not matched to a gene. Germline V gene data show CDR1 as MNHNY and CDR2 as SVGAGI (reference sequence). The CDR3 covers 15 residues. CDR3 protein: CASSSRGQGNTEAFF. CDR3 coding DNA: TGTGCCAGCAGTTCCCGGGGACAGGGGAACACTGAAGCTTTCTTT.

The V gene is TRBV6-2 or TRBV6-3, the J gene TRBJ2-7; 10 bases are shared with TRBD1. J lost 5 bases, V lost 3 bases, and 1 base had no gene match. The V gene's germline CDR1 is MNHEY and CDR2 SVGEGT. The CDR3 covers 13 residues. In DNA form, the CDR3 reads TGTGCCAGCAGTTATGGGACAGGGGACGAGCAGTACGTC. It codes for CASSYGTGDEQYV.

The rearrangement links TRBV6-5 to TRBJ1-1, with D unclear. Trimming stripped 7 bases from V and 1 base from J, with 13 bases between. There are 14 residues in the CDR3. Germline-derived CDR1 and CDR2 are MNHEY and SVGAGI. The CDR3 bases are TGTGCCAGCATCCCTTCGAGAGGGAACACTGAAGCTTTCTTT. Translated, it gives CASIPSRGNTEAFF.

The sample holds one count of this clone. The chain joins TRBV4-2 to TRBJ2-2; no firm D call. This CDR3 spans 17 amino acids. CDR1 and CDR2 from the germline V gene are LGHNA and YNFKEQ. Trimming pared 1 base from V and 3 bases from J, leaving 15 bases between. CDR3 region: CASSQVMANSYTGELFF. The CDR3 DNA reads TGTGCCAGCAGCCAAGTCATGGCTAACAGCTACACCGGGGAGCTGTTTTTT.

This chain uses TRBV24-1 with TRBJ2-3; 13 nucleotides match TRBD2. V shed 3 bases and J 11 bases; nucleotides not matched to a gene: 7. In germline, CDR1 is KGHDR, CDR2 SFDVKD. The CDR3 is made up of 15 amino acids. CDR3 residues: CATSDPVGTSGMQYF. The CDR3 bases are TGTGCCACCAGTGATCCCGTTGGGACTAGCGGGATGCAGTATTTT.

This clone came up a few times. This chain's CDR3 is CASSLRTGYGNTIYF. CDR3 bases: TGTGCCAGCAGCCTCCGGACAGGGTACGGAAACACCATATATTTT. This chain links TRBV13 with TRBJ1-3; 8 nucleotides align to TRBD1. This CDR3 is 15 amino acids long. The germline gives CDR1 PRHDT, CDR2 FYEKMQ (reference sequence). V was clipped by 5 bases and J by 4 bases; unmatched bases: 7. Together with reference TRBV13 and TRBJ1-3, the CDR3 gives the full variable domain: AAGVIQSPRHLIKEKRETATLKCYPIPRHDTVYWYQQGPGQDPQFLISFYEKMQSDKGSIPDRFSAQQFSDYHSELNMSSLELGDSALYFCASSLRTGYGNTIYFGEGSWLTVV.

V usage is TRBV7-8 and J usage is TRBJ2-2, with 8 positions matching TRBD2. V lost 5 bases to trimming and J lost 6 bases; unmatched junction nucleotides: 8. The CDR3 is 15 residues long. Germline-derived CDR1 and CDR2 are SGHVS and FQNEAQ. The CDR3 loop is CASSRSGASAGELFF. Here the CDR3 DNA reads TGTGCCAGCAGCCGTAGCGGGGCGAGCGCCGGGGAGCTGTTTTTT.

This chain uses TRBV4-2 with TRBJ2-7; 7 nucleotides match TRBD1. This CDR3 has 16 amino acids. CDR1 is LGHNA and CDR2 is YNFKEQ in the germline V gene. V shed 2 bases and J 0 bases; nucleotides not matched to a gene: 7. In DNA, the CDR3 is TGTGCCAGCAGCCAACCTCCGGGACAGAGCTCCTACGAGCAGTACTTC. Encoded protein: CASSQPPGQSSYEQYF.

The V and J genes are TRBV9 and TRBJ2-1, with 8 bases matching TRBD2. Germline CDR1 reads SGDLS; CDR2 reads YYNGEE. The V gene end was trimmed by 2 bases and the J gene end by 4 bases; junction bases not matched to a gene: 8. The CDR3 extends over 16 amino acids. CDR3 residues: CASSVGLTGGYNEQFF. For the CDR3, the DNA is TGTGCCAGCAGCGTGGGACTTACGGGGGGGTACAATGAGCAGTTCTTC.

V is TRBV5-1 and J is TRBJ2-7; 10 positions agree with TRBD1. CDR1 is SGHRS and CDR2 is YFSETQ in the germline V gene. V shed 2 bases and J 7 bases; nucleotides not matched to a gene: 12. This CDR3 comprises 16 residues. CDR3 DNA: TGCGCCAGCAGCTTCAGGCCCGGGACAGGGGATAGTGAGCAGTACTTC. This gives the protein CASSFRPGTGDSEQYF.